Listed below are T cell receptor beta chains from one sample, sequenced in a study of T cells in Graves' hyperthyroidism and ophthalmopathy. Using its own MiXCR run on the multiplex PCR reads, TCRdb lists one record per CDR3 protein. Of some 350,000 distinct CDR3 sequences listed, 15% to 18% were seen once; the top ten hold roughly 25%. Material: blood. The receptors here all came from a woman between 18 and 30 years old with Graves' hyperthyroidism that later progressed to Graves' ophthalmopathy. Each CDR3 is given with its conserved first and last residue. Each record gives: V gene, clone size, J gene, CDR3 protein. Clone size is not always given. Where it is, it says once, few, many or a class for expanded clones.

v_call: TRBV15
clone_size: .
j_call: TRBJ2-3
cdr3_aa: CATSRDWTQPGPTDTQYF

v_call: TRBV5-6
clone_size: .
j_call: TRBJ2-7
cdr3_aa: CASSLGPAGSYEQYF

v_call: TRBV10-3
clone_size: .
j_call: TRBJ1-1
cdr3_aa: CAISESGNTEAFF

v_call: TRBV7-2
clone_size: many
j_call: TRBJ1-2
cdr3_aa: CASSPRGGKNYGYTF

v_call: TRBV6-1
clone_size: few
j_call: TRBJ2-1
cdr3_aa: CASSAHGGPYNEQFF

v_call: TRBV4-1
clone_size: .
j_call: TRBJ2-1
cdr3_aa: CASVGRGNEQFF

v_call: TRBV3-1
clone_size: many
j_call: TRBJ1-3
cdr3_aa: CASSQDSQISGNTIYF

v_call: TRBV5-5
clone_size: .
j_call: TRBJ2-3
cdr3_aa: CASSPYPGQGSATQYF

v_call: TRBV30
clone_size: many
j_call: TRBJ2-1
cdr3_aa: CAWSTGTSGRREQFF

v_call: TRBV7-2
clone_size: many
j_call: TRBJ2-1
cdr3_aa: CASRWGDSSRNEQFF

v_call: TRBV3-1
clone_size: many
j_call: TRBJ2-7
cdr3_aa: CASSPRARGEQYF

v_call: TRBV2
clone_size: many
j_call: TRBJ2-1
cdr3_aa: CASIRNGRPSSYNEQFF

v_call: TRBV27
clone_size: .
j_call: TRBJ2-1
cdr3_aa: CASSWANEQFF

v_call: TRBV28
clone_size: .
j_call: TRBJ1-5
cdr3_aa: CASSTDSLNQPQHF

v_call: TRBV24-1
clone_size: .
j_call: TRBJ2-1
cdr3_aa: CATNCQGAEENEQFF

v_call: TRBV5-1
clone_size: .
j_call: TRBJ1-4
cdr3_aa: CASSEGRGEKLFF

v_call: TRBV3-1
clone_size: many
j_call: TRBJ2-1
cdr3_aa: CASSQARGALAGLHNEQFF

v_call: TRBV27
clone_size: many
j_call: TRBJ2-7
cdr3_aa: CASSGSGGLYEQYF

v_call: TRBV5-1
clone_size: .
j_call: TRBJ1-1
cdr3_aa: CASSLDGDRRVGTEAFF

v_call: TRBV28
clone_size: .
j_call: TRBJ1-3
cdr3_aa: CASSYRDTIYF

v_call: TRBV7-9
clone_size: .
j_call: TRBJ2-1
cdr3_aa: CASSLPGRTNNGQFF

v_call: TRBV5-1
clone_size: many
j_call: TRBJ2-3
cdr3_aa: CASSLRAPSGSPSTDTQYF

v_call: TRBV14
clone_size: few
j_call: TRBJ2-6
cdr3_aa: CASGQGRSGANVLTF

v_call: TRBV30
clone_size: many
j_call: TRBJ1-3
cdr3_aa: CAWKKTSGLYRTIYF

v_call: TRBV5-6
clone_size: many
j_call: TRBJ2-3
cdr3_aa: CASSFLTSGRTTSTDTQYF

v_call: TRBV7-9
clone_size: many
j_call: TRBJ2-2
cdr3_aa: CASSPNPNTGELFF

v_call: TRBV20-1
clone_size: few
j_call: TRBJ2-7
cdr3_aa: CSARGTSGSREQYF

v_call: TRBV28
clone_size: many
j_call: TRBJ2-5
cdr3_aa: CASSLSPGAETQYF

v_call: TRBV20-1
clone_size: .
j_call: TRBJ2-5
cdr3_aa: CSARGPVEAAGFKETQYF

v_call: TRBV6-1
clone_size: many
j_call: TRBJ1-5
cdr3_aa: CASSSRGEQRSYSNQPQHF

v_call: TRBV20-1
clone_size: many
j_call: TRBJ2-3
cdr3_aa: CSARSREPAAANTQYF

v_call: TRBV25-1
clone_size: few
j_call: TRBJ2-7
cdr3_aa: CASSESGGWYEQYF

v_call: TRBV3-1
clone_size: many
j_call: TRBJ1-2
cdr3_aa: CASSPRTVNYGYTF

v_call: TRBV20-1
clone_size: few
j_call: TRBJ2-1
cdr3_aa: CSAPLFGLSNNEQFF

v_call: TRBV12-3/TRBV12-4
clone_size: many
j_call: TRBJ2-1
cdr3_aa: CASSLGAAGVYNEQFF